The clone carrying this T cell receptor beta chain was picked up many times. Its antigen is unidentified. The cells used in sorted libraries, CD4+ or CD8+ T cells, numbered about a million. A 10-nucleotide random UMI tagged transcripts in template-switch 5'RACE cDNA synthesis. MiXCR, run by TCRdb on the 5' RACE reads, gives a single entry per CDR3 protein. The table records roughly 31,000 distinct CDR3 sequences, under 30% of them present only once. This entry is derived from a study of neurological immune-mediated disorders. Study findings and constraints: In HTLV-1-associated myelopathy, TCR clonal expansion was greatest, whereas multiple sclerosis had the least, falling below healthy controls.

The specimen sequenced was CD4+ T cells from blood. This clonotype originated in a man aged 45-60 years with HTLV-1-associated myelopathy (HAM/TSP).

CDR3 nucleotide sequence: TGTGCCAGCAGCTTAGACCGGACAGGAACTGCAACTAATGAAAAACTGTTTTTT. This sequence encodes CASSLDRTGTATNEKLFF. This chain joins TRBV7-2 and TRBJ1-4; 7 nucleotides align to TRBD1. The length of the CDR3 is 18 residues. Germline-derived CDR1 and CDR2 are SGHTA and FQGNSA. The junction had 8 bases not matched to a gene; V was cut back by 1 base and J by 0 bases.